A single sample gave rise to the 8 T cell receptor beta chains below, sequenced in a study of identical twins. TCRdb called the 5' RACE reads again in MiXCR, with one record for every CDR3 protein. Altogether hundreds of thousands of distinct CDR3 sequences are present, less than 9% being singletons, with the ten largest covering approximately 2%. Separately, the same data were catalogued under a study of yellow fever vaccine responses in identical twins.

Material: memory (CD45RO+) T cells sorted from blood. The receptors derive from a woman between 18 and 29 years old in good health.

The chain carries TRBV7-3 and TRBJ2-1; the D is unclear. In germline, CDR1 is SGHTA, CDR2 FQGTGA. The CDR3 loop spans 13 amino acids. The V and J ends lost 4 bases and 9 bases respectively, with 13 bases between them. The CDR3 loop is CASSSTPEVEQFF. The DNA for the CDR3 is TGTGCCAGCAGCTCCACGCCCGAGGTTGAGCAGTTCTTC.

This clonotype was detected ten times or more. This rearrangement joins TRBV5-1 to TRBJ2-1, with 14 bases matching TRBD2. Germline CDR1 reads SGHRS; CDR2 reads YFSETQ. The CDR3 length is 16 residues. J gave up 10 bases and V 3 bases, and 9 bases lay outside the gene matches. The CDR3 region is CASSSPTGLAGDEQFF. CDR3 bases: TGCGCCAGCAGCTCCCCGACGGGACTAGCGGGAGACGAGCAGTTCTTC.

The chain employs TRBV2 and TRBJ2-5; D is unclear. The CDR3 covers 16 residues. Trimming stripped 0 bases from V and 0 bases from J, with 11 bases between. The germline CDR1 and CDR2 sequences are SNHLY and FYNNEI. CDR3 residues: CASSEAIGLYQETQYF. Written as DNA, the CDR3 is TGTGCCAGCAGTGAAGCGATCGGGTTGTACCAAGAGACCCAGTACTTC.

CDR3: CASSGPPDRGLWNEQFF. The CDR3 DNA is TGTGCCAGCAGTGGCCCCCCCGACAGGGGGCTTTGGAATGAGCAGTTCTTC. The chain has TRBV25-1 and TRBJ2-1, with TRBD1 matching over 10 bases. This CDR3 spans 17 amino acids. With 4 bases clipped from V and 7 bases from J, the junction kept 13 bases outside the gene matches. The germline V gene has CDR1 MGHDK and CDR2 SYGVNS.

This clonotype was picked up many times. This sequence joins TRBV7-8 and TRBJ2-7, with D perhaps being TRBD1 or TRBD2 (5 bases each). Germline V gene sequence: CDR1 SGHVS, CDR2 FQNEAQ. CDR3 length: 14 amino acids. V lost 0 bases and J 5 bases, leaving 11 bases between the germline ends. The CDR3 DNA sequence: TGTGCCAGCAGCTTAGCAGGGGACGTGGACGAGCAGTACTTC. Translated: CASSLAGDVDEQYF.

The rearrangement joins TRBV5-6 to TRBJ1-2; D not certain. Germline CDR1 reads SGHDT; CDR2 reads YYEEEE. The V gene lost 0 bases and the J gene lost 8 bases, with 11 bases spanning the gap. This CDR3 is built from 13 residues. CDR3 in amino acids: CASSLEADSGYTF. The CDR3 region has the DNA TGTGCCAGCAGCTTGGAGGCTGATTCGGGCTACACCTTC.

This clonotype was counted at least ten times. V is TRBV14 and J is TRBJ2-1; TRBD2 agrees at 7 bases. Per germline, CDR1 SGHDN and CDR2 FVKESK. The CDR3 contains 14 residues. V lost 3 bases to trimming and J lost 6 bases; unmatched junction nucleotides: 5. The CDR3 spells CASSQTWEGNEQFF. The CDR3, as DNA: TGTGCCAGCAGCCAGACTTGGGAGGGCAATGAGCAGTTCTTC. The full variable domain, rest sourced from reference TRBV14 and TRBJ2-1, is EAGVTQFPSHSVIEKGQTVTLRCDPISGHDNLYWYRRVMGKEIKFLLHFVKESKQDESGMPNNRFLAERTGGTYSTLKVQPAELEDSGVYFCASSQTWEGNEQFFGPGTRLTVL.

This clonotype was observed many times. Written as DNA, the CDR3 is TGCGCCAGCAGCTTGGATGGGGGGGGATACGAGCAGTACTTC. It encodes CASSLDGGGYEQYF. The rearrangement uses TRBV5-1 and TRBJ2-7; TRBD2 matches 7 bases. The CDR3 extends over 14 amino acids. The V segment lost 0 bases and the J segment 4 bases; nucleotides outside the gene matches: 4. Germline CDR1 SGHRS, CDR2 YFSETQ.